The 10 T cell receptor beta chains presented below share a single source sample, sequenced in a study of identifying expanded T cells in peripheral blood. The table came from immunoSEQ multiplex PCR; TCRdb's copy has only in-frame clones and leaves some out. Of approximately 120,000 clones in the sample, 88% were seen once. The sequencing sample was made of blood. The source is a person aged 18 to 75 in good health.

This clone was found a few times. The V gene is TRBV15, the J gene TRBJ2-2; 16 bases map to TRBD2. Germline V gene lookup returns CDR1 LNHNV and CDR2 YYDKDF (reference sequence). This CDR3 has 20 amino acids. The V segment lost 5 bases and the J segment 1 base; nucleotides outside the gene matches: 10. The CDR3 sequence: CATSGTAGTSGRGNTGELFF. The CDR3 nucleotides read TGTGCCACCAGCGGAACAGCCGGGACTAGCGGGAGGGGGAACACCGGGGAGCTGTTTTTT.

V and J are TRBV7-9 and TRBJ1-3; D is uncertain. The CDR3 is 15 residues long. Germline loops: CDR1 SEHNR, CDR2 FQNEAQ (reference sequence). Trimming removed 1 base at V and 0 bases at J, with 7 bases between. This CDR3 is CASSLGAVSGNTIYF. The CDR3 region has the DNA TGTGCCAGCAGCTTAGGGGCAGTCTCTGGAAACACCATATATTTT.

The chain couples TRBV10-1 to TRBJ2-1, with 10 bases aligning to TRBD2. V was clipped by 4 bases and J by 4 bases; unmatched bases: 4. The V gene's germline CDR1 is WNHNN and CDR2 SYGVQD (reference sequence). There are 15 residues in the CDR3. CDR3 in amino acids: CASSVSAGGYNEQFF. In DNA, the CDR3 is TGCGCCAGCAGTGTATCAGCGGGAGGGTACAATGAGCAGTTCTTC.

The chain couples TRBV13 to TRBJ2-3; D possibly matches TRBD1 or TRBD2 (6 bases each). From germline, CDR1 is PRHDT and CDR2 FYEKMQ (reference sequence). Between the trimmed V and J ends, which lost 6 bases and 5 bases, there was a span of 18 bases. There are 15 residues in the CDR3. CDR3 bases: TGTGCCAGCAGTCCCGGCCGGGGGCGAGGAGATACGCAGTATTTT. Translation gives CASSPGRGRGDTQYF. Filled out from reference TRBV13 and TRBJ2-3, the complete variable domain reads AAGVIQSPRHLIKEKRETATLKCYPIPRHDTVYWYQQGPGQDPQFLISFYEKMQSDKGSIPDRFSAQQFSDYHSELNMSSLELGDSALYFCASSPGRGRGDTQYFGPGTRLTVL.

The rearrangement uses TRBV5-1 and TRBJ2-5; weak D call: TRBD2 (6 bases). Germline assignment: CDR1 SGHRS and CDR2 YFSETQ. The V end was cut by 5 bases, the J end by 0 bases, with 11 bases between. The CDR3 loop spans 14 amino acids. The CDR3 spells CASRGGTDQETQYF. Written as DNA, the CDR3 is TGCGCCAGCAGGGGCGGGACGGACCAAGAGACCCAGTACTTC.

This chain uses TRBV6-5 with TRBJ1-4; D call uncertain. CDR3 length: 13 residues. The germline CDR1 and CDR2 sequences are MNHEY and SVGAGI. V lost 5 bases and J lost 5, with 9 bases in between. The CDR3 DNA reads TGTGCCAGCAGTGACGGTACAAATGAAAAACTGTTTTTT. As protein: CASSDGTNEKLFF.

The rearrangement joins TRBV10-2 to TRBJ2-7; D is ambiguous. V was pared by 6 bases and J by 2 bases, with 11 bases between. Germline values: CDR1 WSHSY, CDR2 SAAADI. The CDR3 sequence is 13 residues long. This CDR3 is CASRRDPTYEQYF. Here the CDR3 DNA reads TGCGCCAGCAGGCGAGACCCAACCTACGAGCAGTACTTC.

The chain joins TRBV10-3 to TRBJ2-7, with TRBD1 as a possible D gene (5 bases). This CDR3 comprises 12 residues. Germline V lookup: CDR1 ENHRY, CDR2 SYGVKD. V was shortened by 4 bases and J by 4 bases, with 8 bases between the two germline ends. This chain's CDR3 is CAISAQGYEQYF. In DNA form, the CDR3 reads TGTGCCATCAGTGCTCAGGGATACGAGCAGTACTTC.

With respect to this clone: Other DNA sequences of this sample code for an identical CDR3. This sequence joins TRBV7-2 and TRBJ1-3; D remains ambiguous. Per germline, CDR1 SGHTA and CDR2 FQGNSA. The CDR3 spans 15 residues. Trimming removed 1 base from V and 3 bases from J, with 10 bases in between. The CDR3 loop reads CASSLVGGYGNTIYF. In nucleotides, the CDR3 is TGTGCCAGCAGCTTAGTAGGAGGATATGGAAACACCATATATTTT.

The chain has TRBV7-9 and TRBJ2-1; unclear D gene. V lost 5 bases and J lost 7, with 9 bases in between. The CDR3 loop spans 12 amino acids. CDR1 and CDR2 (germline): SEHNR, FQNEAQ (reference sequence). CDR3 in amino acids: CASSEGWNEQFF. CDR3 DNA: TGTGCCAGCAGCGAAGGGTGGAATGAGCAGTTCTTC.